The clone carrying this T cell receptor (beta chain) was recorded a few times. V lost 4 bases and J lost 3; bases outside the gene matches: 10. This CDR3 contains 15 residues. Germline CDR1 SGDLS, CDR2 YYNGEE. This sample was included in a study of blood T cell repertoires in COVID-19. Study-wide background: The United States, Italy and Spain were the sources of the acute and convalescent COVID-19 samples. PBMCs, B-cell-depleted T cells, or T cells provided the cDNA or gDNA that made up the material.

Per the authors' pipeline: Estimates of nucleated cell counts were drawn from the amplification of reference gene primers. Sequenced by immunoSEQ multiplex PCR; TCRdb stores in-frame clones only, minus some. The V and J calls and clone size were taken over from that table, and D and trimming were inferred from the DNA. The sample lists fewer than 60,000 clones; about 80% were seen once. This sequence originates from a man between 65 and 85 years old with active COVID-19. The sequencing input was peripheral blood. The V and J genes are TRBV9 and TRBJ2-7; 7 bases are a match to TRBD1. The CDR3 DNA is TGTGCCAGCAGCAGGGGGCTAGTGATTATCTACGAGCAGTACTTC. This codes for CASSRGLVIIYEQYF. The full variable domain, rest sourced from reference TRBV9 and TRBJ2-7, is DSGVTQTPKHLITATGQRVTLRCSPRSGDLSVYWYQQSLDQGLQFLIQYYNGEERAKGNILERFSAQQFPDLHSELNLSSLELGDSALYFCASSRGLVIIYEQYFGPGTRLTVT.